This T cell receptor (beta chain) was identified during a study of T-cell memory formation after mild COVID-19. In the study overall: Each donor largely had its own TCR clusters.

V was clipped by 5 bases and J by 5 bases, with 13 bases between them. This CDR3 spans 14 amino acids. Germline V CDR1 and CDR2: LNHDA, SQIVND (reference sequence). 5'RACE primed at constant segments yielded TCR alpha and TCR beta cDNA libraries bearing sample barcodes and UMIs. TCRdb reanalysed the 5' RACE reads using MiXCR and keeps one entry per CDR3 protein. Here the sample spans over 400,000 distinct CDR3 sequences, less than 25% being singletons. Study-wide results and limits: Shrinking CD4+ clones resided mostly in CM and EM, and CD8+ ones in EMRA. A second wave expanding day 15 to 37 was CD4+-biased; contracting clones were balanced.

In the case of this clonotype: Its antigen remains unidentified.

The sequencing sample was made of PBMCs or a T cell subset sorted from them (not recorded which). This sequence was found in an adult woman who had mild COVID-19 (a few samples of this study predate the infection). Cell type and time point are not known. This chain connects TRBV19 to TRBJ2-1; D unresolved. CDR3 region: CASSPPRANNEQFF. As DNA, the CDR3 is TGTGCCAGTAGTCCCCCCCGGGCAAACAATGAGCAGTTCTTC.